These T cell receptor beta chains were read from a single sample in a study of cytomegalovirus exposure and HLA in healthy donors. Clones were read by immunoSEQ multiplex PCR, and TCRdb kept only the in-frame ones, dropping some. This sample has roughly 62,000 clones, with roughly 77% found just once. The specimen was PBMCs. Every receptor here comes from a woman aged 40 to 55 in good health and CMV-seropositive. Both conserved end residues are part of each CDR3. D genes are given only for firm matches. Rows give clone size only sometimes, using once, few, many, or a class for an expanded clone.

V gene: TRBV4-3; J gene: TRBJ2-6; D gene: TRBD1; clone size: .; CDR3 DNA: TGCGCCAGCAGCCGCGACAGGGGCACTATTTGGAGCTCTGGGGCCAACGTCCTGACTTTC; CDR3 protein: CASSRDRGTIWSSGANVLTF
V gene: TRBV14; J gene: TRBJ1-1; D gene: TRBD1; clone size: .; CDR3 DNA: TGTGCCAGCAGCCAACAGGGGGGGAACACTGAAGCTTTCTTT; CDR3 protein: CASSQQGGNTEAFF
V gene: TRBV6-1; J gene: TRBJ1-2; D gene: .; clone size: few; CDR3 DNA: TGTGCCAGCAGTGAACTAGGGCCACAGGATGGCTACACCTTC; CDR3 protein: CASSELGPQDGYTF
V gene: TRBV25-1; J gene: TRBJ2-7; D gene: TRBD1; clone size: .; CDR3 DNA: TGTGCCAGCAGTCCGCCGAAGGGGGCAACCTACGAGCAGTACTTC; CDR3 protein: CASSPPKGATYEQYF
V gene: TRBV19; J gene: TRBJ2-5; D gene: TRBD2; clone size: .; CDR3 DNA: TGTGCCAGTAGTACAAGGGTAGCGGGTACCCAAGAGACCCAGTACTTC; CDR3 protein: CASSTRVAGTQETQYF
V gene: TRBV19; J gene: TRBJ2-2; D gene: .; clone size: few; CDR3 DNA: TGTGCCAGTAGTACGGGGTACGCCGGGGAGCTGTTTTTT; CDR3 protein: CASSTGYAGELFF
V gene: TRBV28; J gene: TRBJ1-2; D gene: TRBD1; clone size: .; CDR3 DNA: TGTGCCAGCAGTCGTGGGACAGACTATGGCTACACCTTC; CDR3 protein: CASSRGTDYGYTF
V gene: TRBV2; J gene: TRBJ1-3; D gene: .; clone size: .; CDR3 DNA: TGTGCCAGCAGTAGAGGGCGCTCTGGAAACACCATATATTTT; CDR3 protein: CASSRGRSGNTIYF
V gene: TRBV20-1; J gene: TRBJ2-5; D gene: .; clone size: once; CDR3 DNA: TGCAGTGCTCAGTACCAAGAGACCCAGTACTTC; CDR3 protein: CSAQYQETQYF
V gene: TRBV5-1; J gene: TRBJ1-2; D gene: .; clone size: .; CDR3 DNA: TGCGCCAGCAGCTTGGCCTTGGGCGACCTGAATGGCTACACCTTC; CDR3 protein: CASSLALGDLNGYTF
V gene: TRBV29-1; J gene: TRBJ2-3; D gene: .; clone size: .; CDR3 DNA: TGCAGCGTTGAAGGTCGGGTGGATACGCAGTATTTT; CDR3 protein: CSVEGRVDTQYF
V gene: TRBV21-1; J gene: TRBJ2-6; D gene: .; clone size: .; CDR3 DNA: TGTGCCAGCAGCAATGGACCGGGTGACTCTGGGGCCAACGGCCTGACTTTC; CDR3 protein: CASSNGPGDSGANGLTF
V gene: TRBV5-4; J gene: TRBJ2-5; D gene: TRBD2; clone size: .; CDR3 DNA: TGTGCCAGCACCATTTGGGAGCGGGGGGATACACTGGAGACCCAGTACTTC; CDR3 protein: CASTIWERGDTLETQYF
V gene: TRBV19; J gene: TRBJ2-1; D gene: TRBD1; clone size: few; CDR3 DNA: TGTGCCAGTAGTCCGACAGGGCCCCCTCGCAATGAGCAGTTCTTC; CDR3 protein: CASSPTGPPRNEQFF
V gene: TRBV30; J gene: TRBJ2-7; D gene: .; clone size: once; CDR3 DNA: TGTGCCTGGAGTATGAGCCACTACGAGCAGTACTTC; CDR3 protein: CAWSMSHYEQYF
V gene: TRBV18; J gene: TRBJ1-6; D gene: .; clone size: .; CDR3 DNA: TGTGCCAGCTCTCCAACCGCGCACAGGGCAAATAATTCACCCCTCCACTTT; CDR3 protein: CASSPTAHRANNSPLHF
V gene: TRBV11-2; J gene: TRBJ1-1; D gene: .; clone size: .; CDR3 DNA: TGTGCCAGCAGCTTAGTGGGGGGTTTGAACACTGAAGCTTTCTTT; CDR3 protein: CASSLVGGLNTEAFF
V gene: TRBV29-1; J gene: TRBJ2-1; D gene: TRBD2; clone size: .; CDR3 DNA: TGCAGCGTTAAACTAGCGGGGGGTAATGAGCAGTTCTTC; CDR3 protein: CSVKLAGGNEQFF
V gene: TRBV7-3; J gene: TRBJ2-3; D gene: TRBD1; clone size: .; CDR3 DNA: TGTGCCAGCAGCTTAACAACAAGGGGGCGAACAGATACGCAGTATTTT; CDR3 protein: CASSLTTRGRTDTQYF
V gene: TRBV5-1; J gene: TRBJ2-5; D gene: .; clone size: .; CDR3 DNA: TGCGCCAGCAGCTTGGGTCTAATGGGAGGACACCGAGGGGAGACCCAGTACTTC; CDR3 protein: CASSLGLMGGHRGETQYF
V gene: TRBV4-1; J gene: TRBJ2-1; D gene: TRBD2; clone size: .; CDR3 DNA: TGCGCCAGCAGCCAAGAGGCGGGGACTAGAAATGAGCAGTTCTTC; CDR3 protein: CASSQEAGTRNEQFF
V gene: TRBV5-1; J gene: TRBJ2-5; D gene: .; clone size: .; CDR3 DNA: TGCGCCAGCAGCTTGGCATTGCAAGAGACCCAGTACTTC; CDR3 protein: CASSLALQETQYF
V gene: TRBV4-3; J gene: TRBJ1-1; D gene: TRBD1; clone size: once; CDR3 DNA: TGCGCCAGCAGCCGTTGGTTACAGGGGTCTGAAGCTTTCTTT; CDR3 protein: CASSRWLQGSEAFF
V gene: TRBV19; J gene: TRBJ1-2; D gene: .; clone size: .; CDR3 DNA: TGTGCCAGTAGGCGCGGGGGTACCTATGGCTACACCTTC; CDR3 protein: CASRRGGTYGYTF
V gene: TRBV7-9; J gene: TRBJ2-6; D gene: TRBD1; clone size: .; CDR3 DNA: TGTTCCAGCAGCCCCAGGGGGACAGGCATCTCTGGGGCCAACGTCCTGACTTTC; CDR3 protein: CSSSPRGTGISGANVLTF
V gene: TRBV5-8; J gene: TRBJ2-3; D gene: .; clone size: .; CDR3 DNA: TGTGCCAGCAGCTTGTGGAGCCGGACAGATACGCAGTATTTT; CDR3 protein: CASSLWSRTDTQYF
V gene: TRBV30; J gene: TRBJ1-1; D gene: .; clone size: .; CDR3 DNA: TGTGCCTGGGGAGTACGGGGGGTGAGCGGCGCTTTCTTT; CDR3 protein: CAWGVRGVSGAFF
V gene: TRBV9; J gene: TRBJ1-2; D gene: TRBD1; clone size: .; CDR3 DNA: TGTGCCAGCAGCGTGGGGACAGGGGGCGCCGGCTACACCTTC; CDR3 protein: CASSVGTGGAGYTF
V gene: TRBV10-1; J gene: TRBJ2-1; D gene: TRBD2; clone size: .; CDR3 DNA: TGCGCCAGCAGTGGGCGGGGGGCCGCCTCCTACTCCTACAATGAGCAGTTCTTC; CDR3 protein: CASSGRGAASYSYNEQFF
V gene: TRBV18; J gene: TRBJ1-5; D gene: .; clone size: .; CDR3 DNA: TGTGCCAGCTCACCACTGGCAGGGGGCAATCAGCCCCAGCATTTT; CDR3 protein: CASSPLAGGNQPQHF
V gene: TRBV4-1; J gene: TRBJ1-4; D gene: .; clone size: .; CDR3 DNA: TGCGCCAGCAGCCAAAAGGGAGTCGACCCTAATGAAAAACTGTTTTTT; CDR3 protein: CASSQKGVDPNEKLFF
V gene: TRBV27; J gene: TRBJ2-7; D gene: .; clone size: .; CDR3 DNA: TGTGCCAGCAGTTTAAGACAGAATAACTACGAGCAGTACTTC; CDR3 protein: CASSLRQNNYEQYF
V gene: TRBV7-2; J gene: TRBJ2-2; D gene: TRBD1; clone size: .; CDR3 DNA: TGTGCCAGCAGCCCCCGGACAGGGGGCACCGGGGAGCTGTTTTTT; CDR3 protein: CASSPRTGGTGELFF
V gene: TRBV27; J gene: TRBJ1-2; D gene: TRBD1; clone size: .; CDR3 DNA: TGTGCCAGCAGTGACAGGGGGGAAGGCTACACCTTC; CDR3 protein: CASSDRGEGYTF
V gene: TRBV30; J gene: TRBJ2-3; D gene: TRBD1; clone size: few; CDR3 DNA: TGTGCCTGGAGTGTACAGGGGGTCGGGGGCACAGATACGCAGTATTTT; CDR3 protein: CAWSVQGVGGTDTQYF
V gene: TRBV21-1; J gene: TRBJ1-2; D gene: .; clone size: .; CDR3 DNA: TGTGCCAGCAGCAAGGGCCTCCGGGACAGGGACGATGGCTACACCTTC; CDR3 protein: CASSKGLRDRDDGYTF
V gene: TRBV5-1; J gene: TRBJ2-5; D gene: TRBD2; clone size: .; CDR3 DNA: TGCGCCAGCAGCTTGAAAGGACTAGCGGGGGGCCAAGAGACCCAGTACTTC; CDR3 protein: CASSLKGLAGGQETQYF
V gene: TRBV6-4; J gene: TRBJ2-1; D gene: .; clone size: .; CDR3 DNA: TGTGCCAGCAGTTCCACAGGGATCGCTGAGCAGTTCTTC; CDR3 protein: CASSSTGIAEQFF
V gene: TRBV18; J gene: TRBJ1-2; D gene: TRBD1; clone size: .; CDR3 DNA: TGTGCCAGCTCACAGGACAGGGGCTATGGCTACACCTTC; CDR3 protein: CASSQDRGYGYTF
V gene: TRBV6-6; J gene: TRBJ1-1; D gene: .; clone size: .; CDR3 DNA: TGTGCCAGCAGTCCCTCGGGGGGAAGAGGAGCTTTCTTT; CDR3 protein: CASSPSGGRGAFF
V gene: TRBV10-1; J gene: TRBJ2-1; D gene: .; clone size: .; CDR3 DNA: TGCGCCAGCAGTGAAAATCTCGGAAGAGGTGTTCACAATGAGCAGTTCTTC; CDR3 protein: CASSENLGRGVHNEQFF
V gene: TRBV7-9; J gene: TRBJ2-5; D gene: TRBD2; clone size: .; CDR3 DNA: TGTGCCAGCAGCTCCACCCGGACTAGCGGGGGAGCCCGGGCGGAGACCCAGTACTTC; CDR3 protein: CASSSTRTSGGARAETQYF
V gene: TRBV5-8; J gene: TRBJ1-5; D gene: TRBD1; clone size: .; CDR3 DNA: TGTGCCAGCAGCTTAAGTTTGACAGGGGGAAATCAGCCCCAGCATTTT; CDR3 protein: CASSLSLTGGNQPQHF
V gene: TRBV29-1; J gene: TRBJ2-2; D gene: TRBD1; clone size: few; CDR3 DNA: TGCAGCGTTGCCCCGGGACAGGGGGCTTTTGACACCGGGGAGCTGTTTTTT; CDR3 protein: CSVAPGQGAFDTGELFF
V gene: TRBV7-9; J gene: TRBJ2-7; D gene: TRBD1; clone size: .; CDR3 DNA: TGTGCCAGCAGCGGACCGGGACAGGGGGCGAACGAGCAGTACTTC; CDR3 protein: CASSGPGQGANEQYF
V gene: TRBV7-2; J gene: TRBJ1-1; D gene: TRBD1; clone size: .; CDR3 DNA: TGTGCCAGCAGCCTGGCGGCAGGGGGACCGAACACTGAAGCTTTCTTT; CDR3 protein: CASSLAAGGPNTEAFF
V gene: TRBV6-5; J gene: TRBJ1-2; D gene: TRBD1; clone size: few; CDR3 DNA: TGTGCCAGCAGTCGGGGACAGAACTATGGCTACACCTTC; CDR3 protein: CASSRGQNYGYTF
V gene: TRBV19; J gene: TRBJ1-1; D gene: TRBD1; clone size: once; CDR3 DNA: TGTGCCAGTAGCTCCTCACCGGGACAGGGAACTGAAGCTTTCTTT; CDR3 protein: CASSSSPGQGTEAFF
V gene: TRBV4-3; J gene: TRBJ2-3; D gene: .; clone size: .; CDR3 DNA: TGCGCCAGCAGCGGAGTATGGAGGGAAGCAGATACGCAGTATTTT; CDR3 protein: CASSGVWREADTQYF
V gene: TRBV10-1; J gene: TRBJ2-7; D gene: TRBD2; clone size: .; CDR3 DNA: TGCGCCAGCAGTGTCGGACTAGCGGGGGAGCAGTACTTC; CDR3 protein: CASSVGLAGEQYF
V gene: TRBV9; J gene: TRBJ1-2; D gene: .; clone size: few; CDR3 DNA: TGTGCCAGCAGCGGACTTAGCGGATCTAACTATGGCTACACCTTC; CDR3 protein: CASSGLSGSNYGYTF
V gene: TRBV5-1; J gene: TRBJ2-7; D gene: TRBD2; clone size: .; CDR3 DNA: TGCGCCAGCAGCCCAACGACAAGCGGGGGGAACGAGCAGTACTTC; CDR3 protein: CASSPTTSGGNEQYF
V gene: TRBV19; J gene: TRBJ1-5; D gene: .; clone size: .; CDR3 DNA: TGTGCCAGTAGTTTCAAGGGAGGGTATCAGCCCCAGCATTTT; CDR3 protein: CASSFKGGYQPQHF
V gene: TRBV19; J gene: TRBJ2-3; D gene: TRBD2; clone size: once; CDR3 DNA: TGTGCCAGTAGTGCCCTAGCGGGGGGGCAGACAGATACGCAGTATTTT; CDR3 protein: CASSALAGGQTDTQYF
V gene: TRBV5-5; J gene: TRBJ1-3; D gene: .; clone size: .; CDR3 DNA: TGTGCCAGCAGCTACGACTGGAGCTCTGGAAACACCATATATTTT; CDR3 protein: CASSYDWSSGNTIYF
V gene: TRBV4-3; J gene: TRBJ2-1; D gene: TRBD2; clone size: .; CDR3 DNA: TGCGCCAGCAGCCCCCAAGCGGGGGGGCGATCTGAGCAGTTCTTC; CDR3 protein: CASSPQAGGRSEQFF
V gene: TRBV7-7; J gene: TRBJ2-3; D gene: TRBD1; clone size: .; CDR3 DNA: TGTGCTAGCAGCTCGGGGACAGGGAAATCAGATACGCAGTATTTT; CDR3 protein: CASSSGTGKSDTQYF
V gene: TRBV10-2; J gene: TRBJ2-3; D gene: TRBD2; clone size: .; CDR3 DNA: TGCGCCAGCAGTATGGCGGGGGAGTCAGATACGCAGTATTTT; CDR3 protein: CASSMAGESDTQYF
V gene: TRBV7-2; J gene: TRBJ1-3; D gene: .; clone size: .; CDR3 DNA: TGTGCCAGCAGCCCACAGGGCTTGCTGGGAGGAAACACCATATATTTT; CDR3 protein: CASSPQGLLGGNTIYF
V gene: TRBV10-2; J gene: TRBJ2-6; D gene: TRBD1; clone size: few; CDR3 DNA: TGCGCCAGCGCCCAGCCAGGGGGCGGGAAATCTGGGGCCAACGTCCTGACTTTC; CDR3 protein: CASAQPGGGKSGANVLTF